The clone carrying this T cell receptor (beta chain) has just a few counts. The antigen remains unidentified. The sample belongs to a study of beta chain features in type 1 diabetes. The V segment lost 1 base and the J segment 5 bases; nucleotides outside the gene matches: 3. The CDR3 loop spans 14 amino acids. CDR1 SGHVS and CDR2 FNYEAQ come from the germline V gene. Central memory, naive, regulatory and stem cell-like memory CD4+ cells were sorted by CD45RO/CCR7/CD25/CD127/CD95/CD27. Over 95% purity was reached by all sorted populations. Reverse transcription of all isolated RNA meant that expressed TCRB transcripts were sequenced. TCRdb's table, derived via immunoSEQ multiplex PCR, lists solely in-frame clones and lacks some. The sample has 900,000 or so clones, roughly 16% seen once. Whole-study results and caveats: Researchers caution that PCR might favor shorter templates, equally among patients and controls. Insertions at VDJ junctions were less frequent in type 1 diabetes patients. These patients also deleted more nucleotides at the same junctions.

The sequenced material came from naive CD4+ T cells from blood. The sequence was obtained from a woman aged 18-35 years in good health. This chain joins TRBV7-6 and TRBJ2-7, with TRBD1 matching over 9 bases. DNA of the CDR3: TGTGCCAGCAGCTTAGTACAGGGGGCCCACGAGCAGTACTTC. It translates to CASSLVQGAHEQYF.